The text below deals with one T cell receptor beta chain. A single record per CDR3 protein comes from TCRdb applying MiXCR to the RT-PCR reads. The table records hundreds of thousands of distinct CDR3 sequences, 12% to 15% of them present only once. The data derive from a study of response to subunit inactivated influenza vaccine. This CDR3 is 16 amino acids long. Germline V gene sequence: CDR1 LGHNA, CDR2 YNFKEQ. V was trimmed by 4 bases and J by 4 bases, leaving 19 bases between them. This chain links TRBV4-2 with TRBJ1-1, with TRBD1 as a possible D gene (6 bases). This receptor was taken from a man in his fifties who received an inactivated influenza vaccine. Sequences were derived from PBMCs from blood, sampled 14 days before vaccination. CDR3 protein: CASSLPSGQGRTEAFF. The CDR3 bases are TGTGCCAGCAGCCTCCCGAGTGGCCAGGGGCGCACTGAAGCTTTCTTT.